Following are 24 T cell receptor beta chains from one sample sequenced in a study of early T cells in non-severe SARS-CoV-2 infection. In TCRdb, the 5' RACE reads were re-called with MiXCR into one record per CDR3 protein. The top ten hold 5.5% of the sample, which has 88,000 or so distinct CDR3 sequences, about 15% seen once. The specimen was whole blood. The receptors shown here come from an adult who was a healthcare worker with PCR-confirmed SARS-CoV-2 infection or an uninfected control (not recorded which).

The gene calls are TRBV29-1 and TRBJ2-7; 7 bases are shared with TRBD2. CDR1 and CDR2 from the germline V gene are SQVTM and ANQGSEA. This CDR3 spans 12 amino acids. With 7 bases clipped from V and 2 bases from J, the junction kept 5 bases outside the gene matches. Here the CDR3 DNA reads TGCAGCGCGGGGAGGGTGGCCTACGAGCAGTACTTC. Protein: CSAGRVAYEQYF.

As regards this clonotype: The germline gene is not matched at one end of the junction; a read error may be the cause. V gene TRBV4-1 combines with J gene TRBJ2-7; D not resolved. The CDR3 consists of 13 residues. Germline V lookup: CDR1 MGHRA, CDR2 YSYEKL. For the CDR3, the DNA is TGCGCCGGCAGCCAGTCCGGTTTCGACGAGCAGTACTTC. As protein: CAGSQSGFDEQYF.

This clonotype has at least ten counts. The chain uses TRBV11-2 and TRBJ2-4; the D is unclear. The CDR3 length is 12 residues. The germline V gene has CDR1 SGHAT and CDR2 FQNNGV. Deletions cut 5 bases from V and 7 bases from J, with 9 bases between. CDR3 in amino acids: CASSPMGNIQYF. In DNA, the CDR3 is TGTGCCAGCAGCCCCATGGGGAACATTCAGTACTTC. Full variable domain (missing parts from reference TRBV11-2 and TRBJ2-4): EAGVAQSPRYKIIEKRQSVAFWCNPISGHATLYWYQQILGQGPKLLIQFQNNGVVDDSQLPKDRFSAERLKGVDSTLKIQPAKLEDSAVYLCASSPMGNIQYFGAGTRLSVL.

The sample holds a few counts of this clonotype. CDR3: CASRQTKRGDTQYF. In nucleotides, the CDR3 is TGTGCCAGCAGGCAAACTAAGCGGGGAGATACGCAGTATTTT. The chain joins TRBV6-5 to TRBJ2-3; 7 nucleotides line up with TRBD2. The germline V gene encodes CDR1 MNHEY and CDR2 SVGAGI. This CDR3 contains 14 residues. J was trimmed by 5 bases and V by 6 bases; bases with no gene match: 8.

Only a few counts were recorded for this clonotype. The J gene is TRBJ2-7, the V gene TRBV29-1; a possible D gene is TRBD2 (6 bases). There are 11 residues in the CDR3. V was cut by 5 bases and J by 7 bases, with 12 bases left in between. Germline CDR1 SQVTM, CDR2 ANQGSEA. CDR3 loop: CSVRGRIEQYF. The CDR3 coding sequence is TGCAGCGTTCGGGGGAGGATAGAGCAGTACTTC.

This clonotype was seen a few times. This sequence joins TRBV7-6 and TRBJ2-1, with D possibly matching TRBD1 (6 bases). The CDR3 is 17 residues long. Germline V gene sequence: CDR1 SGHVS, CDR2 FNYEAQ. V gave up 4 bases and J gave up 4 bases, with 20 bases separating them. The CDR3 DNA reads TGTGCCAGCAGCTCAGGGGTAGGAGACTACCTGTACAATGAGCAGTTCTTC. Translated: CASSSGVGDYLYNEQFF.

In this sample, this clonotype turned up many times. This chain links TRBV6-6 with TRBJ2-3, with D possibly being TRBD2 (6 bases). The CDR3 extends over 15 amino acids. Germline loops: CDR1 MNHNY, CDR2 SVGAGI (reference sequence). The V end was cut by 0 bases, the J end by 8 bases, with 15 bases between. CDR3 sequence (DNA): TGTGCCAGCAGTTACTCAGGTGGAGGGGACGGTACGCAGTATTTT. Amino acid sequence: CASSYSGGGDGTQYF.

This clonotype was counted between two and nine times. The chain employs TRBV6-5 and TRBJ2-7; 7 nucleotides align to TRBD1. From germline, CDR1 is MNHEY and CDR2 SVGAGI. J lost 3 bases, V lost 6 bases, and 11 bases had no gene match. This CDR3 has 15 amino acids. The DNA of the CDR3 is TGTGCCAGCAGCCGTGGACAGGCGGCCCTCTACGAGCAGTACTTC. It yields the protein CASSRGQAALYEQYF.

The chain has TRBV20-1 and TRBJ2-7; D not resolved. Deletions cut 3 bases from V and 2 bases from J, with 11 bases between. Germline V CDR1 and CDR2: DFQATT, SNEGSKA (reference sequence). The CDR3 is made up of 13 amino acids. The CDR3 sequence: CSARGTSTYEQYF. In DNA form, the CDR3 reads TGCAGTGCTAGGGGCACCTCCACCTACGAGCAGTACTTC.

The rearrangement uses TRBV6-5 and TRBJ2-3; 8 bases are a match to TRBD2. The CDR3 contains 15 residues. V shed 6 bases, J shed 3 bases, and the junction held 8 bases outside the gene matches. Germline V gene data show CDR1 as MNHEY and CDR2 as SVGAGI. The chain's CDR3 is CASSPLAGHTDTQYF. The CDR3 DNA is TGTGCCAGCAGCCCTCTAGCGGGCCATACAGATACGCAGTATTTT.

This clonotype was recorded a few times. V and J are TRBV24-1 and TRBJ2-1, with D unclear. V lost 3 bases and J lost 4, with 9 bases in between. CDR1 KGHDR and CDR2 SFDVKD come from the germline V gene. CDR3 size: 14 residues. The CDR3 region has the DNA TGTGCCACCAGTGATCTCACGCGGTACAATGAGCAGTTCTTC. Protein product: CATSDLTRYNEQFF.

The V and J genes are TRBV6-2 or TRBV6-3 and TRBJ1-1, with D unclear. Germline V gene data show CDR1 as MNHEY and CDR2 as SVGEGT. The CDR3 is made up of 13 amino acids. Deletions cut 6 bases from V and 0 bases from J, with 8 bases between. CDR3 in amino acids: CASRRDLNTEAFF. The CDR3, as DNA: TGTGCCAGCAGACGTGACTTGAACACTGAAGCTTTCTTT.

The J gene is TRBJ2-7, the V gene TRBV28, with 7 bases matching TRBD1. Germline assignment: CDR1 MDHEN and CDR2 SYDVKM. The CDR3 extends over 12 amino acids. V gave up 5 bases and J gave up 2 bases; unmatched junction bases: 0. CDR3 DNA: TGTGCCAGCAGTGGACAGGCCTACGAGCAGTACTTC. This encodes CASSGQAYEQYF.

V and J are TRBV20-1 and TRBJ2-1, with D possibly being TRBD2 (5 bases). Germline CDR1 and CDR2: DFQATT and SNEGSKA (reference sequence). V lost 2 bases, J lost 7 bases, and 12 bases lay in between. The CDR3 has 13 residues. The CDR3 nucleotides read TGCAGTGCTAGACGGTCGGACTCGAATGAGCAGTTCTTC. Protein: CSARRSDSNEQFF.

In this sample, this clonotype turned up many times. The chain links TRBV5-4 to TRBJ2-7; 9 bases align to TRBD1. This CDR3 region has 14 residues. Per germline, CDR1 SGHNT and CDR2 YYREEE (reference sequence). V shed 1 base and J 7 bases; nucleotides not matched to a gene: 6. The chain's CDR3 is CASSLKQGAEEQYF. The CDR3 DNA reads TGTGCCAGCAGCTTGAAACAGGGGGCGGAGGAGCAGTACTTC.

This clonotype appeared a few times. The V gene is TRBV11-3, the J gene TRBJ2-1; TRBD2 agrees at 7 bases. The CDR3 loop spans 13 amino acids. The germline CDR1 and CDR2 sequences are SGHNT and YENEEA. Unmatched junction bases numbered 9, after V lost 1 base and J lost 15 bases. The CDR3 region has the DNA TGTGCCAGCAGCTTAGTCGGCGGGAGTCGTCCGTTCTTC. Translated: CASSLVGGSRPFF.

This clonotype was observed a handful of times. The gene calls are TRBV28 and TRBJ2-1, with TRBD2 as a possible D gene (5 bases). The CDR3 consists of 15 residues. Germline CDR1 reads MDHEN; CDR2 reads SYDVKM. With 8 bases removed from V and 0 bases from J, the gap between germline ends came to 14 bases. The CDR3 nucleotides are TGTGCCAGCCTCCCAGCGGCTAGCTCCTACAATGAGCAGTTCTTC. This codes for CASLPAASSYNEQFF.

V and J are TRBV20-1 and TRBJ2-5; D not resolved. The CDR3 is made up of 11 amino acids. Trimming took off 4 bases at V and 5 bases at J, with 8 bases between the two ends. Germline V gene data show CDR1 as DFQATT and CDR2 as SNEGSKA (reference sequence). The CDR3 sequence: CSATFWETQYF. The CDR3 DNA follows: TGCAGTGCTACTTTTTGGGAGACCCAGTACTTC.

V is TRBV6-6 and J is TRBJ2-1; 12 positions match TRBD2. Germline lookup yields CDR1 MNHNY and CDR2 SVGAGI (reference sequence). The CDR3 is 19 residues long. V was pared by 0 bases and J by 4 bases, with 10 bases of the junction left unmatched. The CDR3 DNA reads as TGTGCCAGCAGTTACTCCGCGGTGGCGCTAGCGGGAGGGTACAATGAGCAGTTCTTC. It yields the protein CASSYSAVALAGGYNEQFF.

CDR3 bases: TGTGCCTGGAGTGTGCTCCCTTCTGGGGCCAACGTCCTGACTTTC. It translates to CAWSVLPSGANVLTF. This rearrangement joins TRBV30 to TRBJ2-6; D not certain. Trimming took 0 bases from V and 1 from J, leaving 7 bases between them. The CDR3 extends over 15 amino acids. The germline CDR1 and CDR2 sequences are GTSNPN and SVGIG (reference sequence).

The chain uses TRBV7-2 and TRBJ2-7; tentatively, D is TRBD1 or TRBD2 (7 bases each). This CDR3 comprises 15 residues. V shed 6 bases and J shed 2 bases, with 17 bases lying between them. CDR1 and CDR2 (germline): SGHTA, FQGNSA. The CDR3 loop reads CASRLTGRVPYEQYF. CDR3 nucleotide sequence: TGTGCCAGCAGACTGACAGGGAGGGTTCCCTACGAGCAGTACTTC. Based on the CDR3 plus reference TRBV7-2 and TRBJ2-7, the full variable domain is GAGVSQSPSNKVTEKGKDVELRCDPISGHTALYWYRQSLGQGLEFLIYFQGNSAPDKSGLPSDRFSAERTGGSVSTLTIQRTQQEDSAVYLCASRLTGRVPYEQYFGPGTRLTVT.

The table lists this clonotype with a few counts. The CDR3 coding sequence is TGTGCCAGCAGCAAACTAGCGGGAGAGCTTTCAAGCTCCTACAATGAGCAGTTCTTC. As protein: CASSKLAGELSSSYNEQFF. The V call is TRBV7-2, the J call TRBJ2-1; 11 bases line up with TRBD2. V shed 5 bases, J shed 0 bases, and the junction held 12 bases outside the gene matches. Germline V lookup: CDR1 SGHTA, CDR2 FQGNSA. This CDR3 contains 19 residues.

The sample holds many counts of this clonotype. This rearrangement joins TRBV28 to TRBJ1-1; D remains ambiguous. This CDR3 region has 11 residues. Germline V gives CDR1 MDHEN, CDR2 SYDVKM. Trimming shortened V by 6 bases and J by 2 bases, and 4 bases separated the two germline ends. The CDR3 sequence: CASRGNTEAFF. CDR3 DNA: TGTGCCAGCAGGGGTAACACTGAAGCTTTCTTT. The whole variable domain, filled in from reference TRBV28 and TRBJ1-1, reads DVKVTQSSRYLVKRTGEKVFLECVQDMDHENMFWYRQDPGLGLRLIYFSYDVKMKEKGDIPEGYSVSREKKERFSLILESASTNQTSMYLCASRGNTEAFFGQGTRLTVV.

The gene calls are TRBV5-1 and TRBJ1-2; 9 nucleotides align to TRBD1. V shed 2 bases and J 6 bases; nucleotides not matched to a gene: 5. This CDR3 has 14 amino acids. Germline V lookup: CDR1 SGHRS, CDR2 YFSETQ. The CDR3 here is CASSLRTGDHGYTF. Here the CDR3 DNA reads TGCGCCAGCAGCTTACGGACAGGGGACCATGGCTACACCTTC.